One sample yielded the 27 T cell receptor beta chains listed below, sequenced in a study of preoperative IRX-2 immunotherapy in early breast cancer. As for treatment: preoperative locoregional IRX-2 cytokine immunotherapy. Sequenced by immunoSEQ multiplex PCR; TCRdb stores in-frame clones only, minus some. The table shows 20,000 to 30,000 clones, with about 77% occurring only once. The starting material was lymph node tissue, obtained before IRX-2 immunotherapy. Receptors were obtained from a human donor with breast cancer.

The V call is TRBV28, the J call TRBJ1-4; D remains ambiguous. V was cut by 7 bases and J by 7 bases, with 19 bases left in between. Germline loops: CDR1 MDHEN, CDR2 SYDVKM. The CDR3 runs to 15 residues. The CDR3 loop is CASKAPADKGEKLFF. The CDR3 coding sequence is TGTGCCAGCAAGGCCCCAGCCGATAAGGGTGAAAAACTGTTTTTT.

The chain recombines TRBV1 with TRBJ2-3. TRBV1 is deemed a pseudogene. The CDR3 is 14 amino acids. This CDR3 reads CASSQLQDTDTQYF. DNA for the CDR3: TGCGCCAGCAGCCAGCTACAAGATACGGATACGCAGTATTTT.

The genes are TRBV18 and TRBJ1-2; 10 bases match TRBD1. Unmatched junction bases numbered 5, after V lost 1 base and J lost 6 bases. CDR1 and CDR2 (germline): KGHSH, LQKENI. The CDR3 totals 15 residues. In DNA form, the CDR3 reads TGTGCCAGCTCACCACTGACGGGACAGGGGAATGGCTACACCTTC. Protein: CASSPLTGQGNGYTF.

This clone was observed a handful of times. The V and J genes are TRBV11-3 and TRBJ2-5; D gene unclear. The V and J ends lost 1 base and 1 base respectively, with 7 bases between them. The CDR3 extends over 14 amino acids. Germline loops: CDR1 SGHNT, CDR2 YENEEA. For the CDR3, the DNA is TGTGCCAGCAGCTTAGGCGGAACCCAAGAGACCCAGTACTTC. Its translation: CASSLGGTQETQYF.

V is TRBV5-1 and J is TRBJ1-1; TRBD1 is a possible D gene (5 bases). The germline CDR1 and CDR2 sequences are SGHRS and YFSETQ. This CDR3 is built from 15 residues. Trimming shortened V by 0 bases and J by 0 bases, and 9 bases separated the two germline ends. The CDR3 protein is CASSLGQPMNTEAFF. Here the CDR3 DNA reads TGCGCCAGCAGCTTGGGACAGCCCATGAACACTGAAGCTTTCTTT.

This clone was counted a few times. This rearrangement joins TRBV6-8 to TRBJ1-2, with D maybe TRBD1 (6 bases). The CDR3 is 14 residues long. Germline V gene lookup returns CDR1 MNHGY and CDR2 SAAAGT. V was trimmed by 0 bases and J by 5 bases, leaving 10 bases between them. This chain's CDR3 is CASSYSGQGYGYTF. CDR3 DNA: TGTGCCAGCAGTTACTCTGGGCAGGGGTATGGCTACACCTTC.

This sequence joins TRBV7-6 and TRBJ2-5, with 9 bases aligning to TRBD2. Germline V gene lookup returns CDR1 SGHVS and CDR2 FNYEAQ. The V gene end was trimmed by 3 bases and the J gene end by 2 bases; junction bases not matched to a gene: 4. The CDR3 loop spans 15 amino acids. CDR3 region: CASSFMTSGQETQYF. The CDR3 DNA reads as TGTGCCAGCAGCTTTATGACTAGCGGACAAGAGACCCAGTACTTC.

The chain employs TRBV6-8 and TRBJ1-1; D perhaps matches TRBD1 (5 bases). Germline CDR1 and CDR2: MNHGY and SAAAGT. Trimming took 3 bases from V and 9 from J, leaving 14 bases between them. CDR3 length: 13 residues. The CDR3 nucleotides are TGTGCCAGCAGTTATTCAGGGCCAGGGCAAGCTTTCTTT. This sequence encodes CASSYSGPGQAFF.

This clone occurred a few times. This chain joins TRBV12-5 and TRBJ1-3, with TRBD1 identical over 8 bases. CDR3 length: 17 amino acids. Germline loops: CDR1 LGHNT, CDR2 FRNRAP. The trim removed 2 bases at V and 3 bases at J, leaving 9 bases unmatched. The CDR3 sequence: CASGLFTGGQHGNTIYF. The CDR3 DNA is TGTGCTAGTGGTTTGTTCACAGGGGGTCAGCATGGAAACACCATATATTTT.

The chain couples TRBV28 to TRBJ1-6; D is unclear. V shed 6 bases and J shed 4 bases, with 13 bases lying between them. From germline, CDR1 is MDHEN and CDR2 SYDVKM. This CDR3 has 15 residues. CDR3: CASRPLRWYNSPLHF. The CDR3 DNA follows: TGTGCCAGCAGACCCCTGAGATGGTATAATTCACCCCTCCACTTT. Full variable domain (outside the CDR3, taken from reference TRBV28 and TRBJ1-6): DVKVTQSSRYLVKRTGEKVFLECVQDMDHENMFWYRQDPGLGLRLIYFSYDVKMKEKGDIPEGYSVSREKKERFSLILESASTNQTSMYLCASRPLRWYNSPLHFGNGTRLTVT.

This clone turned up a few times. This rearrangement joins TRBV11-3 to TRBJ2-1, with D maybe TRBD1 (5 bases). V was trimmed by 2 bases and J by 2 bases, leaving 7 bases between them. CDR3 size: 14 residues. Germline loops: CDR1 SGHNT, CDR2 YENEEA. CDR3 protein: CASSLLDTYNEQFF. CDR3 DNA sequence: TGTGCCAGCAGCTTATTGGACACCTACAATGAGCAGTTCTTC.

The CDR3 DNA reads as TGTGCCAGCAGCTTAGGCGGTGGTGTACCCCTCCACTTT. Amino acid sequence: CASSLGGGVPLHF. The chain links TRBV7-4 to TRBJ1-6; no clear D. The V and J ends lost 1 base and 12 bases respectively, with 10 bases between them. Germline loops: CDR1 SGHVT, CDR2 SQSDAQ. This CDR3 contains 13 residues.

V gene TRBV29-1 combines with J gene TRBJ1-1; D not resolved. Looked up from germline, CDR1 is SQVTM and CDR2 is ANQGSEA. V was pared by 0 bases and J by 10 bases, with 18 bases between. CDR3 length: 14 residues. CDR3 protein: CSVEDPGPDWRAFF. The CDR3 DNA reads TGCAGCGTTGAAGATCCCGGCCCCGACTGGAGAGCTTTCTTT.

In nucleotides, the CDR3 is TGTGCCAGCAGCTACTCCACAGGGGCAACTAATGAAAAACTGTTTTTT. Translating gives CASSYSTGATNEKLFF. The chain joins TRBV28 to TRBJ1-4; TRBD1 matches at 7 bases. The V segment lost 6 bases and the J segment 0 bases; nucleotides outside the gene matches: 7. The CDR3 contains 16 residues. CDR1 is MDHEN, CDR2 SYDVKM, per germline.

The gene calls are TRBV22-1 and TRBJ1-3. TRBV22-1 is marked as a pseudogene. The CDR3 sequence is 14 residues long. This chain's CDR3 is CASSYGLSGNTIYF. The CDR3 DNA sequence: TGTGCCAGCAGTTACGGGCTATCTGGAAACACCATATATTTT.

The chain employs TRBV11-3 and TRBJ1-1; D unresolved. Trimming cost V 3 bases and J 1 base, with 9 bases left between them. The CDR3 covers 14 residues. The germline V gene encodes CDR1 SGHNT and CDR2 YENEEA. The CDR3 bases are TGTGCCAGCAGCTTGCGCCGACAGAACACTGAAGCTTTCTTT. This gives the protein CASSLRRQNTEAFF.

This rearrangement joins TRBV7-6 to TRBJ2-5; D is tentatively TRBD1 or TRBD2 (5 bases each). There are 14 residues in the CDR3. Germline-derived CDR1 and CDR2 are SGHVS and FNYEAQ. Trimming left V 5 bases short and J 1 base short, with 11 bases between. The CDR3 is CASSPGTIQETQYF. DNA of the CDR3: TGTGCCAGCAGCCCCGGGACCATCCAAGAGACCCAGTACTTC.

The chain recombines TRBV5-1 with TRBJ2-7; 9 bases align to TRBD1. The V gene end was trimmed by 4 bases and the J gene end by 7 bases; junction bases not matched to a gene: 12. CDR1 SGHRS and CDR2 YFSETQ come from the germline V gene. The CDR3 is 15 amino acids. CDR3 bases: TGCGCCAGCAGCCTATTTACGGGACAGGGTGGAGAGCAGTACTTC. Translation: CASSLFTGQGGEQYF.

The CDR3 region has the DNA TGTGCCAGCAGTTCACGGCCGGGACAAGAGAACACTGAAGCTTTCTTT. Protein sequence: CASSSRPGQENTEAFF. This chain connects TRBV28 to TRBJ1-1; TRBD1 might be the D (6 bases). The germline CDR1 and CDR2 sequences are MDHEN and SYDVKM. V lost 4 bases and J 1 base, leaving 16 bases between the germline ends. This CDR3 region has 16 residues.

In its sample, this clone was seen a few times. The chain joins TRBV6-8 to TRBJ1-3; D may be TRBD1 (6 bases). Germline CDR1 and CDR2: MNHGY and SAAAGT. V shed 7 bases and J shed 6 bases, with 19 bases lying between them. CDR3 length equals 15 residues. In DNA form, the CDR3 reads TGTGCCAGCACCCGTGGGGGCAGGAGAGAAAACACCATATATTTT. Residues: CASTRGGRRENTIYF.

The chain uses TRBV6-8 and TRBJ1-2, with D uncertain. This CDR3 has 12 residues. Germline V gives CDR1 MNHGY, CDR2 SAAAGT. The chain's CDR3 is CATTYFNYGYTF. The CDR3 DNA reads TGTGCAACCACGTACTTCAACTATGGCTACACCTTC.

This clone was found once. The CDR3 bases are TGTGCCAGCAGCTCCTTAGGGGGCAGCTACGAGCAGTACTTC. It encodes CASSSLGGSYEQYF. The chain is built from TRBV11-3 and TRBJ2-7; TRBD1 agrees at 7 bases. The CDR3 has 14 residues. J was trimmed by 3 bases and V by 4 bases; bases with no gene match: 6. The V gene's germline CDR1 is SGHNT and CDR2 YENEEA.

The CDR3 coding sequence is TGTGCCAGTAGTATAAGTTGGAGACAGCCCCAGCATTTT. This translates into CASSISWRQPQHF. The V call is TRBV19, the J call TRBJ1-5; D call uncertain. The V end was cut by 2 bases, the J end by 7 bases, with 9 bases between. The CDR3 contains 13 residues. Germline-derived CDR1 and CDR2 are LNHDA and SQIVND (reference sequence).

V and J are TRBV22-1 and TRBJ1-2. TRBV22-1 is described as a pseudogene. This CDR3 region has 12 residues. The CDR3 coding sequence is TGTGCCAGCAGTGGTTTGAACCCTGGCTACACCTTC. Translation: CASSGLNPGYTF.

V and J are TRBV6-8 and TRBJ1-5; D unclear. The CDR3 spans 13 residues. Trimming removed 8 bases at V and 2 bases at J, with 10 bases between. Germline CDR1 reads MNHGY; CDR2 reads SAAAGT. As DNA, the CDR3 is TGTGCCAGCTTCGCGAGGGGCAATCAGCCCCAGCATTTT. The encoded protein is CASFARGNQPQHF.

This rearrangement joins TRBV28 to TRBJ1-2, with 7 positions matching TRBD1. The V segment lost 2 bases and the J segment 0 bases; nucleotides outside the gene matches: 3. The CDR3 runs to 15 residues. Germline V gives CDR1 MDHEN, CDR2 SYDVKM. In DNA form, the CDR3 reads TGTGCCAGCAGTTTAAGGCAGGGGGCTAACTATGGCTACACCTTC. Amino acids: CASSLRQGANYGYTF.

The chain joins TRBV19 to TRBJ2-5; TRBD1 matches 10 bases. V lost 4 bases to trimming and J lost 3 bases; unmatched junction nucleotides: 8. CDR3 length: 16 amino acids. Germline CDR1 reads LNHDA; CDR2 reads SQIVND (reference sequence). The CDR3 spells CASSTLSGQGKETQYF. The CDR3 nucleotides are TGTGCCAGTAGTACCCTCTCGGGACAGGGGAAAGAGACCCAGTACTTC. Full variable domain (outside the CDR3, taken from reference TRBV19 and TRBJ2-5): DGGITQSPKYLFRKEGQNVTLSCEQNLNHDAMYWYRQDPGQGLRLIYYSQIVNDFQKGDIAEGYSVSREKKESFPLTVTSAQKNPTAFYLCASSTLSGQGKETQYFGPGTRLLVL.